This T cell receptor beta chain was documented in a study of blood T cells in healthy people across ages. With a J-beta primer mix and a sample-barcoded 5' primer, a second PCR ran about 7 to 12 cycles. A template-switch adaptor containing 12 random nucleotides labeled each cDNA molecule. MiXCR was run by TCRdb on the 5' RACE reads, yielding one entry per CDR3 protein. The sample yields approximately 880,000 distinct CDR3 sequences, approximately 49% seen once. CDR1 and CDR2 from the germline V gene are DFQATT and SNEGSKA (reference sequence). This CDR3 has 15 amino acids. After removal of 2 bases from V and 4 bases from J, the junction contained 8 bases not matched to a gene. This clonotype turned up a few times. Every sample had a minimum of 6.5 million PBMCs isolated.

This rearrangement joins TRBV20-1 to TRBJ2-7; TRBD1 matches 10 bases. The receptor was isolated from a man aged 30 to 45 in good health. Sample: blood. The CDR3 sequence is CSARPGTGEGYEQYF. In nucleotides, the CDR3 is TGCAGTGCTAGACCCGGGACAGGGGAAGGGTACGAGCAGTACTTC.